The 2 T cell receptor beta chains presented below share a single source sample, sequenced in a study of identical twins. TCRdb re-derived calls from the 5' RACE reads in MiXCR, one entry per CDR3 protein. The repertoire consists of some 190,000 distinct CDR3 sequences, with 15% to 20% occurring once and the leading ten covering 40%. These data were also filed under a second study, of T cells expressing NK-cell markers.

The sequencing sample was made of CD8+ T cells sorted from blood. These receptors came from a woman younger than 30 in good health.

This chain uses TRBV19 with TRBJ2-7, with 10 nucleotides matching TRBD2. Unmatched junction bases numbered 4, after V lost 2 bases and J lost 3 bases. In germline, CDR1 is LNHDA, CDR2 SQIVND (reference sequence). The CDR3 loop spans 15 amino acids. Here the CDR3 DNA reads TGTGCCAGTAGTATATTTCGGACTAGCGGCTACGAGCAGTACTTC. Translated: CASSIFRTSGYEQYF.

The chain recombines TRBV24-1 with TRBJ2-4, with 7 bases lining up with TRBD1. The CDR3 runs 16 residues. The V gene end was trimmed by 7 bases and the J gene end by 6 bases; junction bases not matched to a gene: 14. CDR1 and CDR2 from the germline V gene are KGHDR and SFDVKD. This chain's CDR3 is CATRTQQGSGRNIQYF. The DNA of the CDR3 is TGTGCCACCAGAACACAACAGGGGTCTGGGAGAAACATTCAGTACTTC.